This T cell receptor beta chain originates from a study of T cell responses to AZD1222 COVID-19 vaccine. Study-level information: Pooling was applied to second doses at about 4 or about 12 weeks. Points from the study as a whole: There were vaccine-associated CD4 TCRs across spike, dominant at 160-218 and 743-854. Sampling captured repertoires only after the peak T cell response. The donor group comprised mostly white British people and more females; the analysis possibly underestimated clonal diversity.

The CDR3 has 14 amino acids. The V gene lost 0 bases and the J gene lost 3 bases, with 9 bases spanning the gap. The germline V gene has CDR1 GTSNPN and CDR2 SVGIG (reference sequence). The repertoire was sequenced with immunoSEQ multiplex PCR; TCRdb's copy has only in-frame clones and lacks some. The sample lists about 97,000 clones, 91% seen once, with roughly 7.5% in the top ten. As regards this clone: No antigen is known for it.

The source of this sequence is an adult in good health. Sequencing was performed on peripheral blood, taken on day 0 of AZD1222 vaccination. The chain carries TRBV30 and TRBJ1-3, with D maybe TRBD1 (5 bases). The CDR3 DNA follows: TGTGCCTGGAGTGTATCAGGGCTTGGAAACACCATATATTTT. Translating gives CAWSVSGLGNTIYF.